These 26 T cell receptor beta chains were all obtained from the same sample, sequenced in a study of T cell responses to AZD1222 COVID-19 vaccine. Clones were sequenced by immunoSEQ multiplex PCR, and TCRdb holds only the in-frame ones, with some missing. The table records about 130,000 clones, 90% to 95% of them present only once. The input for sequencing was peripheral blood, taken on day 0 of AZD1222 vaccination. All receptors derive from an adult in good health.

This rearrangement joins TRBV30 to TRBJ1-2, with D unresolved. Trimming shortened V by 3 bases and J by 0 bases, and 8 bases separated the two germline ends. The length of the CDR3 is 13 residues. Germline assignment: CDR1 GTSNPN and CDR2 SVGIG (reference sequence). The CDR3 spells CAWRGQANYGYTF. CDR3 DNA sequence: TGTGCCTGGAGGGGCCAGGCTAACTATGGCTACACCTTC.

J is TRBJ2-7 and V is TRBV3-1 (or the pseudogene TRBV3-2), with 10 bases fitting TRBD2. Trimming took 4 bases from V and 3 from J; bases not matched to a gene: 3. The CDR3 has 14 amino acids. Germline CDR1 and CDR2: LGHDT and YNNKEL (reference sequence). Here the CDR3 reads CASSRGLASYEQYF. The DNA of the CDR3 is TGTGCCAGCAGCCGGGGACTAGCGAGCTACGAGCAGTACTTC.

The chain employs TRBV19 and TRBJ1-5; 10 bases align to TRBD1. Losses at the gene ends were 7 bases for V and 2 bases for J; bases not matched to a gene: 5. CDR3 length: 15 amino acids. Germline V gives CDR1 LNHDA, CDR2 SQIVND (reference sequence). The CDR3 spells CASTRDRGGNQPQHF. The DNA for the CDR3 is TGTGCCAGTACTAGGGACAGGGGAGGCAATCAGCCCCAGCATTTT.

The CDR3 reads CASTRTRAGELFF. The CDR3 region has the DNA TGTGCCAGCACCCGGACAAGGGCCGGGGAGCTGTTTTTT. The chain recombines TRBV27 with TRBJ2-2; maybe TRBD1 (5 bases). This CDR3 region has 13 residues. Trimming took off 7 bases at V and 6 bases at J, with 12 bases between the two ends. Germline CDR1 MNHEY, CDR2 SMNVEV (reference sequence).

The chain links TRBV4-1 to TRBJ2-1; 15 bases align to TRBD2. Germline lookup yields CDR1 MGHRA and CDR2 YSYEKL. The trim removed 1 base at V and 8 bases at J, leaving 6 bases unmatched. The CDR3 runs to 17 residues. The chain's CDR3 is CASSQGTSGRAIHEQFF. The CDR3 DNA follows: TGCGCCAGCAGCCAAGGGACTAGCGGGAGGGCTATCCATGAGCAGTTCTTC.

V is TRBV2 and J is TRBJ1-3; TRBD1 matches at 7 bases. CDR1 and CDR2 from the germline V gene are SNHLY and FYNNEI. The CDR3 extends over 14 amino acids. V shed 6 bases and J 8 bases; nucleotides not matched to a gene: 10. CDR3 sequence: CASRDLQGKDTIYF. The CDR3 bases are TGTGCCAGCAGGGATCTACAGGGGAAGGACACCATATATTTT. Based on the CDR3 plus reference TRBV2 and TRBJ1-3, the full variable domain is EPEVTQTPSHQVTQMGQEVILRCVPISNHLYFYWYRQILGQKVEFLVSFYNNEISEKSEIFDDQFSVERPDGSNFTLKIRSTKLEDSAMYFCASRDLQGKDTIYFGEGSWLTVV.

The rearrangement links TRBV6-1 to TRBJ2-2, with 16 bases identical to TRBD2. The germline V gene encodes CDR1 MNHNS and CDR2 SASEGT. The CDR3 has 18 amino acids. Germline trimming cut 4 bases from V and 6 bases from J; bases unmatched to any gene: 8. CDR3 bases: TGTGCCAGCAGTGCGGCCGGGACTAGCGGGAGGGTCTCCGGGGAGCTGTTTTTT. Protein: CASSAAGTSGRVSGELFF.

The chain links TRBV13 to TRBJ2-3, with D possibly being TRBD2 (6 bases). CDR1 and CDR2 from the germline V gene are PRHDT and FYEKMQ (reference sequence). The CDR3 is 15 amino acids. Trimming shortened V by 7 bases and J by 0 bases, and 14 bases separated the two germline ends. The CDR3 spells CASKFRAGSTDTQYF. CDR3 DNA: TGTGCCAGCAAATTCCGCGCGGGAAGCACAGATACGCAGTATTTT.

For this clone: Other DNA sequences in this sample translate to the same CDR3. The V and J genes are TRBV6-5 and TRBJ1-1; D ambiguous. With 2 bases removed from V and 5 bases from J, the gap between germline ends came to 6 bases. The V gene's germline CDR1 is MNHEY and CDR2 SVGAGI. There are 12 residues in the CDR3. The chain's CDR3 is CASSYGGTEAFF. The CDR3 nucleotides are TGTGCCAGCAGTTACGGTGGAACTGAAGCTTTCTTT.

V usage is TRBV7-6 and J usage is TRBJ2-7, with 8 bases that match TRBD1. The CDR3 sequence is 15 residues long. After removal of 5 bases from V and 5 bases from J, the junction contained 11 bases not matched to a gene. The germline CDR1 and CDR2 sequences are SGHVS and FNYEAQ. CDR3 sequence: CASSHRTGWTHEQYF. The CDR3 DNA sequence: TGTGCCAGCAGCCACCGGACAGGGTGGACCCACGAGCAGTACTTC. Full variable domain (outside the CDR3, taken from reference TRBV7-6 and TRBJ2-7): GAGVSQSPRYKVTKRGQDVALRCDPISGHVSLYWYRQALGQGPEFLTYFNYEAQQDKSGLPNDRFSAERPEGSISTLTIQRTEQRDSAMYRCASSHRTGWTHEQYFGPGTRLTVT.

The chain is built from TRBV4-1 and TRBJ2-7; 7 bases are shared with TRBD1. Germline lookup yields CDR1 MGHRA and CDR2 YSYEKL. The CDR3 has 17 amino acids. V dropped 0 bases and J dropped 0; count of bases not matched to a gene: 8. CDR3 sequence reads: CASSQDPGQVSSYEQYF. The CDR3 DNA sequence: TGCGCCAGCAGCCAAGACCCAGGACAGGTGAGCTCCTACGAGCAGTACTTC.

The rearrangement uses TRBV25-1 and TRBJ1-2, with D perhaps matching TRBD1 (6 bases). CDR3 length: 12 amino acids. Trimming took off 4 bases at V and 6 bases at J, with 9 bases between the two ends. Germline CDR1 reads MGHDK; CDR2 reads SYGVNS. CDR3 nucleotide sequence: TGTGCCAGCAGTGGGGGGGCTGATGGCTACACCTTC. Its protein product is CASSGGADGYTF.

The chain carries TRBV4-1 and TRBJ1-4; 11 bases line up with TRBD1. Germline V gives CDR1 MGHRA, CDR2 YSYEKL. V trimming: 1 base; J trimming: 7 bases; junction bases outside the gene matches: 2. There are 15 residues in the CDR3. The CDR3 DNA follows: TGCGCCAGCAGCCAAGCCGGGACAGGGGGTGAAAAACTGTTTTTT. Amino acid sequence: CASSQAGTGGEKLFF.

The chain uses TRBV4-3 and TRBJ2-7; 9 bases match TRBD1. The junction had 6 bases not matched to a gene; V was cut back by 5 bases and J by 4 bases. The germline gives CDR1 LGHNA, CDR2 YSLEER. CDR3 length: 14 residues. CDR3 DNA: TGCGCCAGCAGCACCGGGACAGGGATGTACGAGCAGTACTTC. Residues: CASSTGTGMYEQYF.

The V gene is TRBV6-2 or TRBV6-3, the J gene TRBJ1-2; D unclear. Deletions cut 5 bases from V and 2 bases from J, with 12 bases between. Per germline, CDR1 MNHEY and CDR2 SVGEGT. This CDR3 is 14 amino acids long. The CDR3 is CASSRAAANYGYTF. CDR3 bases: TGTGCCAGCAGTAGGGCGGCAGCGAACTATGGCTACACCTTC.

V and J are TRBV6-5 and TRBJ2-1; no clear D gene. In germline, CDR1 is MNHEY, CDR2 SVGAGI. The CDR3 runs to 14 residues. V dropped 6 bases and J dropped 2 bases, with 11 bases sitting between them. CDR3 region: CASSGPATYNEQFF. The CDR3 DNA is TGTGCCAGCAGCGGGCCGGCTACCTACAATGAGCAGTTCTTC.

The J gene is TRBJ2-2, the V gene TRBV24-1, with 8 bases aligning to TRBD1. There are 16 residues in the CDR3. Germline loops: CDR1 KGHDR, CDR2 SFDVKD. J gave up 1 base and V 4 bases, and 4 bases lay outside the gene matches. The CDR3, as DNA: TGTGCCACCAGTGAGGCCGGGACAGGGAACACCGGGGAGCTGTTTTTT. Protein: CATSEAGTGNTGELFF.

This rearrangement joins TRBV19 to TRBJ1-3; 7 positions match TRBD1. V lost 5 bases and J lost 0; bases outside the gene matches: 4. The CDR3 length is 15 residues. Per germline, CDR1 LNHDA and CDR2 SQIVND (reference sequence). CDR3 loop: CASSAQGRSGNTIYF. The CDR3 DNA is TGTGCCAGTAGTGCACAGGGGCGCTCTGGAAACACCATATATTTT.

This sequence joins TRBV4-1 and TRBJ1-2; D is unclear. Germline values: CDR1 MGHRA, CDR2 YSYEKL. V was pared by 1 base and J by 0 bases, with 15 bases between. This CDR3 region has 17 residues. The CDR3 reads CASSQVLDDGSNYGYTF. The CDR3 DNA follows: TGCGCCAGCAGCCAAGTCCTGGACGACGGGTCTAACTATGGCTACACCTTC.

V is TRBV6-4 and J is TRBJ2-1; unclear D gene. The V end was cut by 5 bases, the J end by 0 bases, with 11 bases between. The CDR3 sequence is 15 residues long. Germline V gene data show CDR1 as MRHNA and CDR2 as SNTAGT. As DNA, the CDR3 is TGTGCCAGCAGTTCACAGCCTAGCTCCTACAATGAGCAGTTCTTC. It encodes CASSSQPSSYNEQFF.

This sequence joins TRBV29-1 and TRBJ1-2; no clear D gene. The CDR3 contains 14 residues. Per germline, CDR1 SQVTM and CDR2 ANQGSEA. The V end lost 3 bases, the J end lost 0 bases, and 11 bases lay between the germline ends. The CDR3 sequence: CSVEGGFPNYGYTF. CDR3 in DNA: TGCAGCGTTGAGGGCGGCTTTCCTAACTATGGCTACACCTTC.

The V and J genes are TRBV7-2 and TRBJ2-1, with D hard to call. Germline V gives CDR1 SGHTA, CDR2 FQGNSA. This CDR3 spans 14 amino acids. V lost 0 bases and J lost 4, with 7 bases in between. The CDR3 is CASSLAGRYNEQFF. DNA for the CDR3: TGTGCCAGCAGCTTAGCGGGAAGATACAATGAGCAGTTCTTC.

The genes are TRBV3-1 (or the pseudogene TRBV3-2) and TRBJ2-5; 7 bases fit TRBD1. Looked up from germline, CDR1 is LGHDT and CDR2 is YNNKEL (reference sequence). J was trimmed by 3 bases and V by 2 bases; bases with no gene match: 6. The CDR3 has 15 residues. Here the CDR3 reads CASSQNRGWKETQYF. The CDR3 DNA reads TGTGCCAGCAGCCAAAACAGGGGATGGAAAGAGACCCAGTACTTC.

This chain uses TRBV7-9 with TRBJ2-1; D not resolved. Germline V gene sequence: CDR1 SEHNR, CDR2 FQNEAQ (reference sequence). Deletions cut 5 bases from V and 2 bases from J, with 16 bases between. The CDR3 is made up of 16 amino acids. CDR3 residues: CASSAHANTPYNEQFF. The CDR3 nucleotides are TGTGCCAGCAGCGCACACGCCAACACGCCCTACAATGAGCAGTTCTTC.

V and J are TRBV20-1 and TRBJ1-5; D is uncertain. The germline V and J ends were trimmed by 3 bases and 5 bases, with 14 bases remaining between them. The CDR3 spans 14 residues. Germline V gene data show CDR1 as DFQATT and CDR2 as SNEGSKA (reference sequence). The CDR3 spells CSASALDGYQPQHF. The CDR3 DNA reads TGCAGTGCTAGTGCCTTGGACGGGTATCAGCCCCAGCATTTT.

The CDR3 sequence is CASSRGVGQIQETQYF. CDR3 DNA: TGTGCCAGCAGCCGGGGGGTGGGACAGATACAAGAGACCCAGTACTTC. V gene TRBV7-9 combines with J gene TRBJ2-5, with D perhaps TRBD1 or TRBD2 (7 bases each). Germline V lookup: CDR1 SEHNR, CDR2 FQNEAQ (reference sequence). This CDR3 is built from 16 residues. V lost 5 bases, J lost 2 bases, and 18 bases lay in between. Complete variable domain (other parts from reference TRBV7-9 and TRBJ2-5): DTGVSQNPRHKITKRGQNVTFRCDPISEHNRLYWYRQTLGQGPEFLTYFQNEAQLEKSRLLSDRFSAERPKGSFSTLEIQRTEQGDSAMYLCASSRGVGQIQETQYFGPGTRLLVL.